The sample holds one count of the clone carrying this T cell receptor (beta chain). Its target is unknown. The germline gene is not matched at one end of the junction; a read error may be the cause. TCRbeta libraries were built with three rounds of nested PCR, modified from ARM-PCR. Via MiXCR, TCRdb re-called the multiplex PCR reads, giving one row per CDR3 protein. The sample lists about 75,000 distinct CDR3 sequences; 77% were seen once. This sample's RNA came from whole unsorted tissue. There are 16 residues in the CDR3. CDR1 and CDR2 (germline): SQVTM, ANQGSEA. The sample originates from a study of tumor and adjacent non-tumor tissue in lung cancer. About the study: Aged roughly 31 to 85 years, patients included 10 men and a few women with stage I to III disease. Samples averaged approximately 4.2 million productive TCRbeta reads each.

Study conclusions and caveats: Compared with tumor, normal lung showed significantly lower TCR diversity.

The source of this sequence is a woman between 50 and 59 years old with non-small cell lung cancer. The chain links TRBV29-1 to TRBJ2-4, with a tentative D call TRBD2 (5 bases). The sequenced sample was lung tumor tissue. CDR3 protein: CSAEDRGGLAKNILYF. The CDR3 DNA reads as TGCAGCGCTGAAGATCGGGGTGGGCTAGCTAAAAACATTCTGTACTTC.